This is a list of T cell receptor beta chains from one sample in a study of OX40 agonist ivuxolimab in advanced cancers. Here immunoSEQ multiplex PCR was the method, and the copy in TCRdb shows in-frame clones only, minus some. The data contain tens of thousands of clones, 70% to 90% of them singletons. The source material was CD4+ or CD8+ T cells sorted from blood, sampled in a trial of the OX40 agonist ivuxolimab. The receptors shown here come from an adult with an advanced solid tumor such as melanoma, head and neck, liver or kidney cancer. The CDR3 runs from the conserved cysteine through the conserved F or W. The D gene is left open where the match is weak. Size is omitted from some rows. Given values are once, few, many or a class for expanded clones.

CDR3 length: 15
J gene: TRBJ2-1
V gene: TRBV19
clone size: NA
D gene: TRBD2
CDR3 DNA: TGTGCCAGTAGTTCCGGACTAGCGTTCCCGCATGAGCAGTTCTTC
CDR3 protein: CASSSGLAFPHEQFF

CDR3 length: 15
J gene: TRBJ2-7
V gene: TRBV30
clone size: NA
D gene: NA
CDR3 DNA: TGTGCCTGGAGTCACCCGGGCCTGGGGCAACAGGAGCAGTACTTC
CDR3 protein: CAWSHPGLGQQEQYF

CDR3 length: 15
J gene: TRBJ1-2
V gene: TRBV27
clone size: NA
D gene: NA
CDR3 DNA: TGTGCCAGCAGTTTATGGGGGTCAACTAACTATGGCTACACCTTC
CDR3 protein: CASSLWGSTNYGYTF

CDR3 length: 14
J gene: TRBJ2-3
V gene: TRBV30
clone size: NA
D gene: NA
CDR3 DNA: TGTGCCTGGAGTATAGGACTAAGCACAGATACGCAGTATTTT
CDR3 protein: CAWSIGLSTDTQYF

CDR3 length: 16
J gene: TRBJ2-3
V gene: TRBV6-1
clone size: NA
D gene: TRBD2
CDR3 DNA: TGTGCCAGCAGTGGGAGGCGGGGGGGCCTTTTAGATACGCAGTATTTT
CDR3 protein: CASSGRRGGLLDTQYF

CDR3 length: 15
J gene: TRBJ1-6
V gene: TRBV30
clone size: NA
D gene: NA
CDR3 DNA: TGTGCCTGGAGTGTACTACCACCGACAGAGTCACCCCTCCACTTT
CDR3 protein: CAWSVLPPTESPLHF

CDR3 length: 15
J gene: TRBJ2-7
V gene: TRBV18
clone size: NA
D gene: TRBD1
CDR3 DNA: TGTGCCAGCTCACCACGGGGACAGACCATCTACGAGCAGTACTTC
CDR3 protein: CASSPRGQTIYEQYF

CDR3 length: 16
J gene: TRBJ2-3
V gene: TRBV27
clone size: NA
D gene: TRBD2
CDR3 DNA: TGTGCCAGCAGTGGGGGACTACCTCCCACCACAGATACGCAGTATTTT
CDR3 protein: CASSGGLPPTTDTQYF

CDR3 length: 16
J gene: TRBJ1-4
V gene: TRBV28
clone size: NA
D gene: NA
CDR3 DNA: TGTGCCAGCAGTTTCGAGGGTGCTGTGGCTAATGAAAAACTGTTTTTT
CDR3 protein: CASSFEGAVANEKLFF

CDR3 length: 11
J gene: TRBJ2-1
V gene: TRBV30
clone size: NA
D gene: TRBD2
CDR3 DNA: TGTGCCTGGGCCTCTAGCGGCCTGCAGTTCTTC
CDR3 protein: CAWASSGLQFF

CDR3 length: 15
J gene: TRBJ2-5
V gene: TRBV7-2
clone size: few
D gene: TRBD2
CDR3 DNA: TGTGCCAGCAGCTTAGGCCCAAGAGGGGAGGGGACCCAGTACTTC
CDR3 protein: CASSLGPRGEGTQYF

CDR3 length: 12
J gene: TRBJ2-1
V gene: TRBV5-1
clone size: NA
D gene: NA
CDR3 DNA: TGCGCCAGCAGCGAACAGTTGGATGAGCAGTTCTTC
CDR3 protein: CASSEQLDEQFF

CDR3 length: 14
J gene: TRBJ2-7
V gene: TRBV19
clone size: few
D gene: TRBD2
CDR3 DNA: TGTGCCAGTAGTAGGACTAGTGTTACCTACGAGCAGTACTTC
CDR3 protein: CASSRTSVTYEQYF

CDR3 length: 12
J gene: TRBJ2-2
V gene: TRBV6-4
clone size: NA
D gene: NA
CDR3 DNA: TGTGCCAGCACCGGAAACACCGGGGAGCTGTTTTTT
CDR3 protein: CASTGNTGELFF

CDR3 length: 16
J gene: TRBJ2-3
V gene: TRBV28
clone size: NA
D gene: TRBD1
CDR3 DNA: TGTGCCAGCAGTTTCCCGGACAGGGTAGCCACAGATACGCAGTATTTT
CDR3 protein: CASSFPDRVATDTQYF

CDR3 length: 11
J gene: TRBJ1-1
V gene: TRBV6-6
clone size: NA
D gene: NA
CDR3 DNA: TGTGCCAGCAGTCCCCGAACTGAAGCTTTCTTT
CDR3 protein: CASSPRTEAFF

CDR3 length: 15
J gene: TRBJ1-1
V gene: TRBV19
clone size: NA
D gene: NA
CDR3 DNA: TGTGCCAGTAGTATAGGAGCTAACAGGGTCACTGAAGCTTTCTTT
CDR3 protein: CASSIGANRVTEAFF

CDR3 length: 14
J gene: TRBJ1-1
V gene: TRBV18
clone size: NA
D gene: NA
CDR3 DNA: TGTGCCAGCTCACCAGGAGGGGAGACTACTGAAGCTTTCTTT
CDR3 protein: CASSPGGETTEAFF

CDR3 length: 15
J gene: TRBJ2-7
V gene: TRBV5-1
clone size: once
D gene: TRBD2
CDR3 DNA: TGCGCCAGCAGCTTCGGGAGCGGGGCCCCCTACGAGCAGTACTTC
CDR3 protein: CASSFGSGAPYEQYF

CDR3 length: 13
J gene: TRBJ2-7
V gene: TRBV27
clone size: once
D gene: NA
CDR3 DNA: TGTGCCAGCAGATCGCTCCTTACGGGGGAGCAGTACTTC
CDR3 protein: CASRSLLTGEQYF

CDR3 length: 17
J gene: TRBJ1-4
V gene: TRBV5-1
clone size: NA
D gene: TRBD1
CDR3 DNA: TGCGCCAGCAGCACTGCCGGGACAGGGGGTATCGGGGAAAAACTGTTTTTT
CDR3 protein: CASSTAGTGGIGEKLFF

CDR3 length: 15
J gene: TRBJ2-5
V gene: TRBV2
clone size: NA
D gene: TRBD2
CDR3 DNA: TGTGCCAGCAGTGAGTTGGCGGGAGCCCAAGAGACCCAGTACTTC
CDR3 protein: CASSELAGAQETQYF

CDR3 length: 16
J gene: TRBJ2-2
V gene: TRBV2
clone size: NA
D gene: TRBD1
CDR3 DNA: TGTGCCAGCAGTGACAAGACAGGGGGAGTCGCCGGGGAGCTGTTTTTT
CDR3 protein: CASSDKTGGVAGELFF

CDR3 length: 18
J gene: TRBJ1-1
V gene: TRBV2
clone size: NA
D gene: TRBD1
CDR3 DNA: TGTGCCAGCAGTGAAGGGGGTCGGGGACGACAGGGGGTGGCTGAAGCTTTCTTT
CDR3 protein: CASSEGGRGRQGVAEAFF